The entry below describes one T cell receptor (beta chain). Libraries were prepared by immunoSEQ multiplex PCR; TCRdb keeps only in-frame clonotypes and omits some of them. The sample includes 100,000 to 150,000 clones, around 92% of them seen just once. These data originate in a study of control samples from healthy donors and cancer patients. This CDR3 has 13 residues. Trimming shortened V by 5 bases and J by 5 bases, and 11 bases separated the two germline ends. The germline V gene encodes CDR1 KGHDR and CDR2 SFDVKD. Sequencing was carried out using blood. The clonotype comes from a woman aged 45-65 years in good health. The chain has TRBV24-1 and TRBJ1-1, with D unresolved. The chain's CDR3 is CATSGGVGTEAFF. The CDR3 nucleotides read TGTGCCACCAGTGGTGGGGTTGGGACTGAAGCTTTCTTT.